Listed below are T cell receptor beta chains from one sample, sequenced in a study of shared clonotypes between healthy human individuals. The table came from immunoSEQ multiplex PCR; TCRdb's copy has only in-frame clones and leaves some out. The sample contains nearly 1 million clones, more than 75% of which appear only once. The specimen was memory CD4+ T cells sorted from blood. These TCRs come from a man between 18 and 29 years old in good health. Each CDR3 is given with its conserved first and last residue. Fields, in order: clone size, V gene, J gene, D gene, CDR3 protein, CDR3 DNA. D genes are given only for firm matches. Clone size is given for some rows only: seen once, a few or many times, or a class if the clone is expanded.

NA	TRBV2	TRBJ1-6	NA	CASSYINSPLHF	TGTGCCAGCAGTTACATTAATTCACCCCTCCACTTT
NA	TRBV6-5	TRBJ1-4	NA	CASKRGEKLFF	TGTGCCAGCAAACGAGGTGAAAAACTGTTTTTT
NA	TRBV5-6	TRBJ2-1	NA	CASRLGGPLASYNEQFF	TGTGCCAGCAGACTAGGCGGCCCTCTTGCCTCCTACAATGAGCAGTTCTTC
NA	TRBV28	TRBJ2-3	NA	CASSPPTELTDTQYF	TGTGCCAGCAGTCCCCCGACAGAACTCACAGATACGCAGTATTTT
many	TRBV5-1	TRBJ2-3	TRBD2	CASSSRPPSGGTDTQYF	TGCGCCAGCAGCTCCCGGCCCCCTAGCGGGGGGACAGATACGCAGTATTTT
NA	TRBV28	TRBJ1-1	NA	CASILRDTAFF	TGTGCCAGCATTTTACGGGACACAGCTTTCTTT
NA	TRBV9	TRBJ2-5	NA	CASSDSRGQETQYF	TGTGCCAGCAGCGATAGCAGGGGCCAAGAGACCCAGTACTTC
few	TRBV9	TRBJ2-3	TRBD2	CASSQTSSTDTQYF	TGTGCCAGCAGCCAGACTAGCTCCACAGATACGCAGTATTTT
NA	TRBV10-3	TRBJ2-3	NA	CAISGVDGTDTQYF	TGTGCCATCAGTGGGGTAGACGGCACAGATACGCAGTATTTT
many	TRBV19	TRBJ1-5	NA	CASGPGQGPWGNQPQHF	TGTGCCAGTGGGCCGGGACAAGGGCCTTGGGGCAATCAGCCCCAGCATTTT